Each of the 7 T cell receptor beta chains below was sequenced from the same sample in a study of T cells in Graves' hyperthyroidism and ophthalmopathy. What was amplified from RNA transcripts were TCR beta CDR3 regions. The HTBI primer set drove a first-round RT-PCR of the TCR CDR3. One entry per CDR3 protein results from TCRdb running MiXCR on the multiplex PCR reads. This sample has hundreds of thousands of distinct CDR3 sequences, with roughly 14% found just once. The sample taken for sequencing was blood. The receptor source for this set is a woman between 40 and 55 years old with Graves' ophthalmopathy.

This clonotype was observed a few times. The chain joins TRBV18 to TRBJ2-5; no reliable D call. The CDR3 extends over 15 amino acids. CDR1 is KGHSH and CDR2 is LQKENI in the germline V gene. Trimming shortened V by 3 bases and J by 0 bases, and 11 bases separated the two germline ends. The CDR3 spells CASSPFAGHQETQYF. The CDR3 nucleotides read TGTGCCAGCTCACCTTTCGCAGGCCACCAAGAGACCCAGTACTTC. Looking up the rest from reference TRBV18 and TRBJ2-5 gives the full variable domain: NAGVMQNPRHLVRRRGQEARLRCSPMKGHSHVYWYRQLPEEGLKFMVYLQKENIIDESGMPKERFSAEFPKEGPSILRIQQVVRGDSAAYFCASSPFAGHQETQYFGPGTRLLVL.

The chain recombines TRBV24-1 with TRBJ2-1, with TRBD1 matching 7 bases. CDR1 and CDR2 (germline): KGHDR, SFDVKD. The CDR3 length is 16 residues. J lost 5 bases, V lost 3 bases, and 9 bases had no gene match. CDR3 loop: CATSDASGQVHNEQFF. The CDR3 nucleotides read TGTGCCACCAGTGATGCCTCCGGACAGGTCCACAATGAGCAGTTCTTC.

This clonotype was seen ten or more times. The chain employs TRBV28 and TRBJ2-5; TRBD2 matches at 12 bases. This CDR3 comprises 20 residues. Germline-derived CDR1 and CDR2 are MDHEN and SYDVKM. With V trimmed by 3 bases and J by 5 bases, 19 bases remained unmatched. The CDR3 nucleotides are TGTGCCAGCAGTTTGGCAGGGAGGTGGGCTAGCGGGAGGGCCAGCGAGACCCAGTACTTC. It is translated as CASSLAGRWASGRASETQYF.

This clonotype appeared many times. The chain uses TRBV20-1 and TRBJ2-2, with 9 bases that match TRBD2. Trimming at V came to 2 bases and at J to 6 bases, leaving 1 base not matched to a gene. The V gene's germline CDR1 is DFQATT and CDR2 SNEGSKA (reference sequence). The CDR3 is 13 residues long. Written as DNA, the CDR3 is TGCAGTGCTAGAAAGCGGGAGGCCGGGGAGCTGTTTTTT. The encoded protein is CSARKREAGELFF.

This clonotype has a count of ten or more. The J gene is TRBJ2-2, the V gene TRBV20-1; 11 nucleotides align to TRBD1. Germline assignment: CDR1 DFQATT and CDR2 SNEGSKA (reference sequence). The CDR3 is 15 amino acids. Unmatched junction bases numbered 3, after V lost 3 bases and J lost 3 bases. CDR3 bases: TGCAGTGCTAGGGACAGGGGGCGCGACACCGGGGAGCTGTTTTTT. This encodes CSARDRGRDTGELFF.

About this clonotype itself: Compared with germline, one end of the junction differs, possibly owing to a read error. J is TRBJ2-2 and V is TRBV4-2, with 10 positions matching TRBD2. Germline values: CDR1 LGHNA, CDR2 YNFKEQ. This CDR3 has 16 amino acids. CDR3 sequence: CASSKEREGDTGELFF. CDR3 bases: TGTGCCAGCAGCAAAGAGCGGGAGGGCGACACCGGGGAGCTGTTTTTT.

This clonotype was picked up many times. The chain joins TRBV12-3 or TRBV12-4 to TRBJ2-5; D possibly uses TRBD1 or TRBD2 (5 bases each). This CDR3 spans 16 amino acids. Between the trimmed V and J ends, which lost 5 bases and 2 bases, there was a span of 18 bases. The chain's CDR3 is CASSVNRGLQQETQYF. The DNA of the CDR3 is TGTGCCAGCAGTGTCAACCGGGGCCTGCAGCAAGAGACCCAGTACTTC.